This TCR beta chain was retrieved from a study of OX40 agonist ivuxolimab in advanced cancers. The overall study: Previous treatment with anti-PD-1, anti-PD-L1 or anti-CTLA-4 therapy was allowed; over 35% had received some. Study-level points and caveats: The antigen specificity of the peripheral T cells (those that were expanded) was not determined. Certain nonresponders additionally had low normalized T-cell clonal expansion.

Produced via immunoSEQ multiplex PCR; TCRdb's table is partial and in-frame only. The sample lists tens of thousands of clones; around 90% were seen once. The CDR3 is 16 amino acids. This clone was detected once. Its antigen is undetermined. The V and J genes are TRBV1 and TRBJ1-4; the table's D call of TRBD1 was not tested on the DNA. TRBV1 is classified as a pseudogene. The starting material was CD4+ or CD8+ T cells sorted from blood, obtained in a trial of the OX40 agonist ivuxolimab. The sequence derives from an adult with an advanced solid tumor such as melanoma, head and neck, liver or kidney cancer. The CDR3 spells CTSSQNRDSCNEKLFF. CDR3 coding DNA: TGCACCAGCAGCCAAAATAGGGACAGTTGTAATGAAAAACTGTTTTTT.